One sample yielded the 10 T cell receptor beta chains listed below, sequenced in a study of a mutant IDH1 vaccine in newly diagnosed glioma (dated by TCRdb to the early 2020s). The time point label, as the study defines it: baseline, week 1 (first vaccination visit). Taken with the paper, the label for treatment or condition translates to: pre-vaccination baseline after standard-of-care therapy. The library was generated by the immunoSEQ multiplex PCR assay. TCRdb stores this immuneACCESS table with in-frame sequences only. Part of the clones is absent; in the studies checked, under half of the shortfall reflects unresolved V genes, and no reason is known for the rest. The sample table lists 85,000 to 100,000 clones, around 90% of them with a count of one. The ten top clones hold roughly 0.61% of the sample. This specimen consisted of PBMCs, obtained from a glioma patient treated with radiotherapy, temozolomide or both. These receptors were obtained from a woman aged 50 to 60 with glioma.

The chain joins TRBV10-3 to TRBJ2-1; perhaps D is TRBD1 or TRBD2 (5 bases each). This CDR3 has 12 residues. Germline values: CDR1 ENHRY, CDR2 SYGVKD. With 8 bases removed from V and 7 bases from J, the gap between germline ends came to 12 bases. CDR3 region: CAIWDPPNEQFF. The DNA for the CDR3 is TGTGCCATCTGGGACCCCCCAAATGAGCAGTTCTTC.

CDR3 protein: CASSLSIAGGFYEQYF. The CDR3 coding sequence is TGTGCCAGCAGTTTATCGATAGCAGGGGGCTTTTACGAGCAGTACTTC. This chain connects TRBV27 to TRBJ2-7; 8 bases are shared with TRBD1. With 0 bases clipped from V and 4 bases from J, the junction kept 8 bases outside the gene matches. Germline loops: CDR1 MNHEY, CDR2 SMNVEV (reference sequence). This CDR3 has 16 amino acids.

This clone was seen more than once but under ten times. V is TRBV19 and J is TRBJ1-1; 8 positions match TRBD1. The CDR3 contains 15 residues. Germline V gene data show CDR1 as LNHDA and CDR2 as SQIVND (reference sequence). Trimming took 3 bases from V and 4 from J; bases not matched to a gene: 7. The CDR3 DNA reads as TGTGCCAGTAGTATTGGTAGGACAGGGACCACTGAAGCTTTCTTT. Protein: CASSIGRTGTTEAFF.

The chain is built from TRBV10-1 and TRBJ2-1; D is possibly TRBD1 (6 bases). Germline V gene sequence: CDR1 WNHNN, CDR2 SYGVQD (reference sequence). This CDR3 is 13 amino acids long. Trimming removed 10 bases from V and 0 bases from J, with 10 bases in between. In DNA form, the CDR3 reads TGCGCCACCAGGGGACACTCCTACAATGAGCAGTTCTTC. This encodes CATRGHSYNEQFF.

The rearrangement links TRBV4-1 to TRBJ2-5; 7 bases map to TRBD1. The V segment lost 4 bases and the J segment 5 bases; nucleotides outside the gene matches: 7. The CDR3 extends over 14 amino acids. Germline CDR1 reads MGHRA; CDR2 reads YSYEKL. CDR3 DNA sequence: TGCGCCAGCAGCCCACAGGGGATTTTGGAGACCCAGTACTTC. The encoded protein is CASSPQGILETQYF.

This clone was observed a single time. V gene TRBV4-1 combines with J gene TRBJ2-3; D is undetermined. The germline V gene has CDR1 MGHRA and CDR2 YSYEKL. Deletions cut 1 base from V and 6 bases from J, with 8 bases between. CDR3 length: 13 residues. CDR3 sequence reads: CASSQVGKDTQYF. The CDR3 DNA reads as TGCGCCAGCAGCCAAGTAGGGAAGGATACGCAGTATTTT.

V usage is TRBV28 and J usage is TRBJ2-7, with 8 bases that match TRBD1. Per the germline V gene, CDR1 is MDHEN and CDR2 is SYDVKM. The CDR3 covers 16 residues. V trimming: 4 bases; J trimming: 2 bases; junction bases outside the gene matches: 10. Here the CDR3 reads CASSSNAGTGTYEQYF. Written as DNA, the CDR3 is TGTGCCAGCAGTTCGAACGCCGGGACAGGAACCTACGAGCAGTACTTC.

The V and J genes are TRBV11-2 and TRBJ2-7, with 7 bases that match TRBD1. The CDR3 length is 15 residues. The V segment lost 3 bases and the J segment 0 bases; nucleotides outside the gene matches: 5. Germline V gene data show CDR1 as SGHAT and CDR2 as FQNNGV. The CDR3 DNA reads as TGTGCCAGCAGCTTGGTCTGGGACAGCTCCTACGAGCAGTACTTC. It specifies CASSLVWDSSYEQYF.

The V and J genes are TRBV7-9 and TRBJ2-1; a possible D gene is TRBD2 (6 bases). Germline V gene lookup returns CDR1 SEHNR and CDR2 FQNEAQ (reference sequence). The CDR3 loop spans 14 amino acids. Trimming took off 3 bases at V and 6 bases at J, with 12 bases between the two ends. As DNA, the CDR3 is TGTGCCAGCAGCTTTGGACTAACGGGCAATGAGCAGTTCTTC. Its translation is CASSFGLTGNEQFF.

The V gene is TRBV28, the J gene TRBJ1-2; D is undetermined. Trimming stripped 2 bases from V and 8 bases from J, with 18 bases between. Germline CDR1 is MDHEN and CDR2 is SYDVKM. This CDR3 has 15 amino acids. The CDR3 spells CASSLGLRDAKGYTF. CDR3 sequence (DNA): TGTGCCAGCAGTTTAGGGCTGAGGGATGCGAAAGGCTACACCTTC.